A selection of T cell receptor beta chains follows, all from one sample in a study of response to subunit inactivated influenza vaccine. A single record per CDR3 protein comes from TCRdb applying MiXCR to the RT-PCR reads. The sample holds hundreds of thousands of distinct CDR3 sequences, 9.5% to 12% seen once. The sequencing used PBMCs from blood, collected roughly 45 days after vaccination. The receptors shown here come from a man between 50 and 59 years old who received an inactivated influenza vaccine. Both conserved end residues are part of each CDR3. The order of the fields is D gene, clone size, V gene, J gene, CDR3 protein, CDR3 DNA. The D gene is left open where the match is weak. Not all rows give a size; the values are once, few, many and, for expanded clones, a class.

>TRBD1|few|TRBV20-1|TRBJ2-3
CSASSGTGVRTDTQYF
TGCAGTGCTTCATCCGGGACAGGGGTTCGCACAGATACGCAGTATTTT
>NA|many|TRBV29-1|TRBJ2-2
CSVEDTGELFF
TGCAGCGTTGAGGACACCGGGGAGCTGTTTTTT
>NA|many|TRBV12-3/TRBV12-4|TRBJ2-1
CASSRWTNEQFF
TGTGCCAGCAGCCGGTGGACGAATGAGCAGTTCTTC
>TRBD2|NA|TRBV10-3|TRBJ2-3
CAISERGLAGAGADTQYF
TGTGCCATCAGTGAGCGGGGACTAGCGGGGGCGGGAGCAGATACGCAGTATTTT
>NA|NA|TRBV6-5|TRBJ2-1
CASSSGRGPYNEQFF
TGTGCCAGCAGTTCGGGGCGGGGACCCTACAATGAGCAGTTCTTC
>TRBD2|few|TRBV11-2|TRBJ2-5
CASSFSGGLQETQYF
TGTGCCAGCAGCTTTAGCGGGGGGCTGCAAGAGACCCAGTACTTC
>TRBD2|few|TRBV9|TRBJ2-1
CASRSGGAAYEQFF
TGTGCCAGCAGGAGCGGGGGGGCCGCTTATGAGCAGTTCTTC
>TRBD1|NA|TRBV20-1|TRBJ1-4
CSGSGTGNGKLFF
TGCAGTGGTTCCGGGACAGGGAATGGAAAACTGTTTTTT
>NA|NA|TRBV6-2/TRBV6-3|TRBJ2-2
CASSYYPGELFF
TGTGCCAGCAGTTACTACCCCGGGGAGCTGTTTTTT
>TRBD1|few|TRBV2|TRBJ1-2
CASSEWSGTEYGYTF
TGTGCCAGCAGTGAATGGAGCGGGACAGAGTATGGCTACACCTTC
>TRBD1|NA|TRBV7-2|TRBJ2-3
CASSDRGTDTDTQYF
TGTGCCAGCAGTGACAGGGGAACGGACACAGATACGCAGTATTTT
>NA|NA|TRBV7-2|TRBJ2-7
CASSPGRASYEQYF
TGTGCCAGCAGCCCCGGCAGGGCCTCCTACGAGCAGTACTTC
>NA|NA|TRBV13|TRBJ2-7
CASSLGQQLYEQYF
TGTGCCAGCAGCTTAGGCCAACAACTCTACGAGCAGTACTTC
>NA|many|TRBV6-2/TRBV6-3|TRBJ1-2
CASSYPQDGYTF
TGTGCCAGCAGTTACCCGCAGGATGGCTACACCTTC
>NA|NA|TRBV10-3|TRBJ2-1
CAITPTGRISNEQFF
TGTGCCATCACTCCGACAGGGAGGATTAGCAATGAGCAGTTCTTC
>NA|NA|TRBV12-3/TRBV12-4|TRBJ1-4
CASSETPLNEKLFF
TGTGCCAGCAGTGAGACGCCACTTAATGAAAAACTGTTTTTT
>TRBD2|NA|TRBV5-1|TRBJ2-5
CASSLARAGGSETQYF
TGCGCCAGCAGCTTGGCCCGAGCGGGGGGTTCAGAGACCCAGTACTTC
>NA|few|TRBV6-1|TRBJ2-3
CASTLSGTGITDTQYF
TGTGCCAGCACCCTATCCGGGACGGGAATCACAGATACGCAGTATTTT
>TRBD2|once|TRBV27|TRBJ2-7
CASSSRTSGSLRNEQYF
TGTGCCAGCAGTTCCCGGACTAGCGGGAGTCTTAGGAACGAGCAGTACTTC
>NA|NA|TRBV7-9|TRBJ2-2
CASSSTAGRGRTGELFF
TGTGCCAGCAGCTCCACCGCCGGCAGGGGAAGGACCGGGGAGCTGTTTTTT
>NA|NA|TRBV27|TRBJ2-7
CASSLREVGRGNEQYF
TGTGCCAGCAGTTTACGAGAGGTTGGACGTGGAAACGAGCAGTACTTC
>NA|few|TRBV20-1|TRBJ2-2
CSAREVWATGELFF
TGCAGTGCTAGAGAGGTCTGGGCCACGGGGGAGCTGTTTTTT
>TRBD1|few|TRBV5-6|TRBJ2-5
CASSLAGQPQETQYF
TGTGCCAGCAGCTTGGCGGGACAGCCCCAAGAGACCCAGTACTTC